The subject of this entry is one TCR beta chain. The antigen is unknown. These data are taken from a study of response to subunit inactivated influenza vaccine. TCRdb fed the RT-PCR reads into MiXCR, producing one record per CDR3 protein. The sample yields about 190,000 distinct CDR3 sequences, approximately 15% seen once. General study findings and limits: Seasonal influenza vaccination, on each occasion, was suggested by the authors to recruit few new T cells.

Looked up from germline, CDR1 is DFQATT and CDR2 is SNEGSKA (reference sequence). V was clipped by 6 bases and J by 5 bases; unmatched bases: 7. The CDR3 extends over 13 amino acids. The input for sequencing was CD8+ T cells sorted from PBMCs, taken more than 4 days after vaccination. The chain employs TRBV20-1 and TRBJ2-5; 9 bases fit TRBD2. The TCR originated in a man between 50 and 59 years old who received an inactivated influenza vaccine. CDR3 nucleotides: TGCAGTGCCCTAGCGGGGATGGAGGAGACCCAGTACTTC. Its protein is CSALAGMEETQYF.